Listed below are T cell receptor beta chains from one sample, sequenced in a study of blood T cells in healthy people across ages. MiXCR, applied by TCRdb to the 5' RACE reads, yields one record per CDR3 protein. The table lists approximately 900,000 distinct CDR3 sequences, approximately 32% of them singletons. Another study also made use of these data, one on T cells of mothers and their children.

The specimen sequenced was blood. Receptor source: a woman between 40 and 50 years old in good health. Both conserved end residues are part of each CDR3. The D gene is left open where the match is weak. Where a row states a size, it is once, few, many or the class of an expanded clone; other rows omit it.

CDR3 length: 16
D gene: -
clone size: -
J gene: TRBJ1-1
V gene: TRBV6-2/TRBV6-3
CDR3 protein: CASRDSGTRGYTEAFF
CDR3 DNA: TGTGCCAGCAGAGATTCAGGGACGAGGGGATACACTGAAGCTTTCTTT

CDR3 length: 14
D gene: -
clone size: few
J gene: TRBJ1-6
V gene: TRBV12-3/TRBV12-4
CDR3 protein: CASSLGRTGSPLHF
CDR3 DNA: TGTGCCAGCAGTTTAGGACGGACGGGATCACCCCTCCACTTT

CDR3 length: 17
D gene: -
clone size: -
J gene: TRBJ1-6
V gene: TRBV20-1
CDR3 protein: CSARDTRPGGRNSPLHF
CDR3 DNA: TGCAGTGCTAGAGATACCCGGCCGGGGGGCCGAAATTCACCCCTCCACTTT

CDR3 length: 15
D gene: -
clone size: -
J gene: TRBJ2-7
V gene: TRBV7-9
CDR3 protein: CASSLVSFRPYEQYF
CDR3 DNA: TGTGCCAGCAGCTTAGTCTCCTTTAGACCCTACGAGCAGTACTTC

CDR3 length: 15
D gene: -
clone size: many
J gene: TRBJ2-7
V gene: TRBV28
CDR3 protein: CASSLEATDSYEQYF
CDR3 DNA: TGTGCCAGCAGTTTAGAAGCGACAGATAGCTACGAGCAGTACTTC

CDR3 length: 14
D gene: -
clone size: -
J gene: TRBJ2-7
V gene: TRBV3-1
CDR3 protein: CASSQGLKGDEQYF
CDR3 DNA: TGTGCCAGCAGCCAAGGGCTCAAAGGGGACGAGCAGTACTTC

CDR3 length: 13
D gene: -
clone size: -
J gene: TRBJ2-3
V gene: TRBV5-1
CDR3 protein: CASSTGPADTQYF
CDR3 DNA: TGCGCCAGCTCAACGGGGCCCGCAGATACGCAGTATTTT

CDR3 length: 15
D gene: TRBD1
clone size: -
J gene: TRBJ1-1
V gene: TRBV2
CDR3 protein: CASRGQGAMATEAFF
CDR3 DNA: TGTGCCAGCAGAGGACAGGGGGCTATGGCGACTGAAGCTTTCTTT

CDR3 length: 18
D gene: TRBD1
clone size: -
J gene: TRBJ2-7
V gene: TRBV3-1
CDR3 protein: CASSQDSWWDRGQREQYF
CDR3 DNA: TGTGCCAGCAGCCAAGATTCGTGGTGGGACAGGGGGCAACGCGAGCAGTACTTC

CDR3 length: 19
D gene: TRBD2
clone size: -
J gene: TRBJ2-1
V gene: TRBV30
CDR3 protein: CAWSGLPGLAVWTYNEQFF
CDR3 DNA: TGTGCCTGGAGTGGTCTACCGGGACTAGCGGTTTGGACCTACAATGAGCAGTTCTTC

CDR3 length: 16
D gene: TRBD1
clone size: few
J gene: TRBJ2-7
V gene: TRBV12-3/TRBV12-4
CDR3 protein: CASSRDLGQGYYEQYF
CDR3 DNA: TGTGCCAGCAGTCGAGACCTCGGACAGGGTTACTACGAGCAGTACTTC

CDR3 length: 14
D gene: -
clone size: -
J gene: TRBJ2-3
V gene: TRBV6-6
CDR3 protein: CASNWAAYTDTQYF
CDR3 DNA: TGTGCCAGCAACTGGGCAGCTTACACAGATACGCAGTATTTT

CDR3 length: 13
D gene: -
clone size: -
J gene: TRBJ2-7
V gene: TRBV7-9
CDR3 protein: CASSGDPFYEQYF
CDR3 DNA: TGTGCCAGCAGTGGAGATCCTTTCTACGAGCAGTACTTC

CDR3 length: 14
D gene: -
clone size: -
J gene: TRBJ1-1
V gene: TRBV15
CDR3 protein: CATSREWGDTEAFF
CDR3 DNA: TGTGCCACCAGCAGAGAATGGGGAGACACTGAAGCTTTCTTT

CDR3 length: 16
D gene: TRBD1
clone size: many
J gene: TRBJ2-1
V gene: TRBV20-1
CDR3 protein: CSARDSGQGGYNEQFF
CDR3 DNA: TGCAGTGCTAGAGATTCAGGACAGGGAGGCTACAATGAGCAGTTCTTC

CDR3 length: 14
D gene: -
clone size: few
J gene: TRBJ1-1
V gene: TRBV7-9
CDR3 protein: CASSVPGLNTEAFF
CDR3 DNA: TGTGCCAGCAGCGTCCCGGGATTGAACACTGAAGCTTTCTTT

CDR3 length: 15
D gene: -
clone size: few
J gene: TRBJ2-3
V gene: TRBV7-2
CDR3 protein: CANSKRTGGTDTQYF
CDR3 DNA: TGTGCCAACAGTAAGAGAACGGGGGGCACAGATACGCAGTATTTT

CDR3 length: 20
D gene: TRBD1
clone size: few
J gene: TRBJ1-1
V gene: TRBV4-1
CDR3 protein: CASSQAYRGRLGSMNTEAFF
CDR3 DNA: TGCGCCAGCAGCCAGGCCTACAGGGGGCGCCTAGGTTCGATGAACACTGAAGCTTTCTTT

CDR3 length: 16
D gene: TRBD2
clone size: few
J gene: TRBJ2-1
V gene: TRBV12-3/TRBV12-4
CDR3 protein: CASSLGGGDRDNEQFF
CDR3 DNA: TGTGCCAGCAGTTTAGGGGGGGGGGATCGGGACAATGAGCAGTTCTTC

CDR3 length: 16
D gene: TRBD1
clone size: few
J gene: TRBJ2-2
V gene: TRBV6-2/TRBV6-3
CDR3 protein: CASSRFDRVGTGELFF
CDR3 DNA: TGTGCCAGCAGTCGTTTCGACAGGGTGGGCACCGGGGAGCTGTTTTTT

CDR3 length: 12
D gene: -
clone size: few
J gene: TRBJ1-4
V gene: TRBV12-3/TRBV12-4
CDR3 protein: CASIASDEKLFF
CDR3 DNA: TGTGCCAGCATTGCCTCGGATGAAAAACTGTTTTTT

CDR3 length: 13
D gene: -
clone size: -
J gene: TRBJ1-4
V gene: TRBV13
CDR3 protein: CVSSLRRGEKLFF
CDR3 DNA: TGTGTCAGCAGCTTACGACGCGGGGAAAAACTGTTTTTT

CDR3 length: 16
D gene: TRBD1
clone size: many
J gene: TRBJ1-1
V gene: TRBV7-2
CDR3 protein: CASSSGTGVWGTEAFF
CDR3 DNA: TGTGCCAGCAGCTCCGGGACAGGGGTTTGGGGCACTGAAGCTTTCTTT

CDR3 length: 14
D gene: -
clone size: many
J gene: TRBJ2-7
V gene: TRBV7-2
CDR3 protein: CASSSPNGRREQYF
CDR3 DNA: TGTGCCAGCAGCAGCCCCAACGGGCGTCGGGAGCAGTACTTC

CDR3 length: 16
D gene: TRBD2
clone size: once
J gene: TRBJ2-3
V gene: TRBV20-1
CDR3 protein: CSAKMWASGKTDTQYF
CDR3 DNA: TGCAGTGCTAAGATGTGGGCTAGCGGGAAGACAGATACGCAGTATTTT

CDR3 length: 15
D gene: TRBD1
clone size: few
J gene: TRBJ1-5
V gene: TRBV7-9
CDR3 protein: CASSYTGDSNQPQHF
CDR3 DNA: TGTGCCAGCAGCTATACAGGGGATAGCAATCAGCCCCAGCATTTT

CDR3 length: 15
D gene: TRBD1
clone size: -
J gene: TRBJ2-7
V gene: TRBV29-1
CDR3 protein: CSVEDPGTGIYEQYF
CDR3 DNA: TGCAGCGTTGAAGATCCCGGGACAGGAATCTACGAGCAGTACTTC

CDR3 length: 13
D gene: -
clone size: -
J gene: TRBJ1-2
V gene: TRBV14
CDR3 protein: CASSQQMTAGYTF
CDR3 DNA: TGTGCCAGCAGTCAACAAATGACAGCCGGCTACACCTTC

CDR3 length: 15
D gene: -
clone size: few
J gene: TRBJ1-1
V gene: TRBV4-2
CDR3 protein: CASSQGAARDTEAFF
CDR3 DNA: TGTGCCAGCAGCCAAGGGGCAGCGAGGGACACTGAAGCTTTCTTT

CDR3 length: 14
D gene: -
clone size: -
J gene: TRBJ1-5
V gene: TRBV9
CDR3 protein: CASSGRGSSQPQHF
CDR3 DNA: TGTGCCAGCAGCGGGAGGGGTTCAAGTCAGCCCCAGCATTTT

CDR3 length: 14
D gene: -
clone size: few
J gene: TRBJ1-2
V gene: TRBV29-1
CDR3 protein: CNVEVFAGTYGYTF
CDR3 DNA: TGCAACGTTGAGGTTTTCGCGGGCACCTATGGCTACACCTTC

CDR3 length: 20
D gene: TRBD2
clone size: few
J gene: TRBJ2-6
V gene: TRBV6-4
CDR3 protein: CASITSTSGAPPSGANVLTF
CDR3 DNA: TGTGCCAGCATCACCTCAACTAGCGGGGCGCCGCCCTCTGGGGCCAACGTCCTGACTTTC

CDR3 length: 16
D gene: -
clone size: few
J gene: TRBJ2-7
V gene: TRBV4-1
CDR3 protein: CASARTRQSSSYEQYF
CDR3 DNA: TGCGCCAGCGCCCGAACACGACAGTCCTCCTCCTACGAGCAGTACTTC

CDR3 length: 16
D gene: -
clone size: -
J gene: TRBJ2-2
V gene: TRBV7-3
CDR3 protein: CASSLTGGLNTGELFF
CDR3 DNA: TGTGCCAGCAGCTTAACGGGGGGACTGAACACCGGGGAGCTGTTTTTT

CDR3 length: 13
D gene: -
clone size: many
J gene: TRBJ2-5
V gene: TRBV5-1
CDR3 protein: CASSYRPQETQYF
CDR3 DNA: TGCGCCAGCAGCTATAGGCCCCAAGAGACCCAGTACTTC

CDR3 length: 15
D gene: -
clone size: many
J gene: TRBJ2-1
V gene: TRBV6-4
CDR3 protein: CASSDSGGGYNEQFF
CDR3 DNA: TGTGCCAGCAGTGACTCTGGAGGGGGGTACAATGAGCAGTTCTTC

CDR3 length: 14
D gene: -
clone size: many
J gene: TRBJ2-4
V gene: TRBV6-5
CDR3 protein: CASRPGDSKNIQYF
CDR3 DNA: TGTGCCAGCAGACCGGGGGACAGTAAAAACATTCAGTACTTC

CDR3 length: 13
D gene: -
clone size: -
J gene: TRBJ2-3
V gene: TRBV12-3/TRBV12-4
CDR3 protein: CASSLAGSDAQYF
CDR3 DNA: TGTGCCAGCAGTTTAGCAGGATCAGATGCGCAGTATTTT

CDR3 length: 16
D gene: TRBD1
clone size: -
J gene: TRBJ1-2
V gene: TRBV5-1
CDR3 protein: CASSLEAGGRFYGYTF
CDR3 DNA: TGCGCCAGCAGCTTGGAGGCAGGGGGCCGATTCTATGGCTACACCTTC

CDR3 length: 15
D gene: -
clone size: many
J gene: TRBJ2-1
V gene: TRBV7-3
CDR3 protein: CASSSAMPEYNEQFF
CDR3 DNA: TGTGCCAGCAGCTCCGCGATGCCGGAGTACAATGAGCAGTTCTTC

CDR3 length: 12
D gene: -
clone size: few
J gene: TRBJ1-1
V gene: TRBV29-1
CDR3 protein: CSVVAGDTEAFF
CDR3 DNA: TGCAGCGTTGTCGCAGGGGACACTGAAGCTTTCTTT

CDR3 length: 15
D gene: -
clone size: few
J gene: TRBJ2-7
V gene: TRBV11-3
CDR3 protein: CASSPTGRRGYEQYF
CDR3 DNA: TGTGCCAGCAGCCCCACGGGACGGCGGGGCTACGAGCAGTACTTC

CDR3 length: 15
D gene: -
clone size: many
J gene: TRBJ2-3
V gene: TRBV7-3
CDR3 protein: CASSRFGGLTDTQYF
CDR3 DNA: TGTGCCAGCAGCCGCTTCGGGGGGCTCACAGATACGCAGTATTTT

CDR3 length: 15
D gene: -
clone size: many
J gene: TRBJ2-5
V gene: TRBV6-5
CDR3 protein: CASSYLLSAQETQYF
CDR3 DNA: TGTGCCAGCAGTTACCTACTTAGCGCCCAAGAGACCCAGTACTTC

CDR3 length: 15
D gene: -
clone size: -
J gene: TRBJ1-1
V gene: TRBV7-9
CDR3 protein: CASSLAGFADTEAFF
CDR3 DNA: TGTGCCAGCAGCTTAGCGGGTTTTGCGGACACTGAAGCTTTCTTT

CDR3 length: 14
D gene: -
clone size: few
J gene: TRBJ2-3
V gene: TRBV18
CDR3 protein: CASSPQPGTDTQYF
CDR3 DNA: TGTGCCAGCTCACCGCAGCCTGGCACAGATACGCAGTATTTT

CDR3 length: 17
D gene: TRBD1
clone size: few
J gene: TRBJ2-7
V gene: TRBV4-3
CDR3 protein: CASSQGGTGGERYEQYF
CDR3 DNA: TGCGCCAGCAGCCAAGGGGGGACAGGGGGCGAAAGGTACGAGCAGTACTTC

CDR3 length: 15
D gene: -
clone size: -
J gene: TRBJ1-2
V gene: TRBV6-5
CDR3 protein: CASSYNRAANYGYTF
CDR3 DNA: TGTGCCAGCAGTTATAACAGGGCCGCTAACTATGGCTACACCTTC

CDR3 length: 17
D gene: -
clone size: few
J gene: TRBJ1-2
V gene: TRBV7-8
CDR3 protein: CASSFTQKTARNYGYTF
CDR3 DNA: TGTGCCAGCAGCTTCACCCAGAAGACAGCCAGGAACTATGGCTACACCTTC

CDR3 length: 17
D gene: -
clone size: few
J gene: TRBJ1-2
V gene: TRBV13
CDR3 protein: CASSSTDPVPRDSGYTF
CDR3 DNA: TGTGCCAGCAGCTCAACTGACCCGGTACCTCGTGACTCCGGCTACACCTTC